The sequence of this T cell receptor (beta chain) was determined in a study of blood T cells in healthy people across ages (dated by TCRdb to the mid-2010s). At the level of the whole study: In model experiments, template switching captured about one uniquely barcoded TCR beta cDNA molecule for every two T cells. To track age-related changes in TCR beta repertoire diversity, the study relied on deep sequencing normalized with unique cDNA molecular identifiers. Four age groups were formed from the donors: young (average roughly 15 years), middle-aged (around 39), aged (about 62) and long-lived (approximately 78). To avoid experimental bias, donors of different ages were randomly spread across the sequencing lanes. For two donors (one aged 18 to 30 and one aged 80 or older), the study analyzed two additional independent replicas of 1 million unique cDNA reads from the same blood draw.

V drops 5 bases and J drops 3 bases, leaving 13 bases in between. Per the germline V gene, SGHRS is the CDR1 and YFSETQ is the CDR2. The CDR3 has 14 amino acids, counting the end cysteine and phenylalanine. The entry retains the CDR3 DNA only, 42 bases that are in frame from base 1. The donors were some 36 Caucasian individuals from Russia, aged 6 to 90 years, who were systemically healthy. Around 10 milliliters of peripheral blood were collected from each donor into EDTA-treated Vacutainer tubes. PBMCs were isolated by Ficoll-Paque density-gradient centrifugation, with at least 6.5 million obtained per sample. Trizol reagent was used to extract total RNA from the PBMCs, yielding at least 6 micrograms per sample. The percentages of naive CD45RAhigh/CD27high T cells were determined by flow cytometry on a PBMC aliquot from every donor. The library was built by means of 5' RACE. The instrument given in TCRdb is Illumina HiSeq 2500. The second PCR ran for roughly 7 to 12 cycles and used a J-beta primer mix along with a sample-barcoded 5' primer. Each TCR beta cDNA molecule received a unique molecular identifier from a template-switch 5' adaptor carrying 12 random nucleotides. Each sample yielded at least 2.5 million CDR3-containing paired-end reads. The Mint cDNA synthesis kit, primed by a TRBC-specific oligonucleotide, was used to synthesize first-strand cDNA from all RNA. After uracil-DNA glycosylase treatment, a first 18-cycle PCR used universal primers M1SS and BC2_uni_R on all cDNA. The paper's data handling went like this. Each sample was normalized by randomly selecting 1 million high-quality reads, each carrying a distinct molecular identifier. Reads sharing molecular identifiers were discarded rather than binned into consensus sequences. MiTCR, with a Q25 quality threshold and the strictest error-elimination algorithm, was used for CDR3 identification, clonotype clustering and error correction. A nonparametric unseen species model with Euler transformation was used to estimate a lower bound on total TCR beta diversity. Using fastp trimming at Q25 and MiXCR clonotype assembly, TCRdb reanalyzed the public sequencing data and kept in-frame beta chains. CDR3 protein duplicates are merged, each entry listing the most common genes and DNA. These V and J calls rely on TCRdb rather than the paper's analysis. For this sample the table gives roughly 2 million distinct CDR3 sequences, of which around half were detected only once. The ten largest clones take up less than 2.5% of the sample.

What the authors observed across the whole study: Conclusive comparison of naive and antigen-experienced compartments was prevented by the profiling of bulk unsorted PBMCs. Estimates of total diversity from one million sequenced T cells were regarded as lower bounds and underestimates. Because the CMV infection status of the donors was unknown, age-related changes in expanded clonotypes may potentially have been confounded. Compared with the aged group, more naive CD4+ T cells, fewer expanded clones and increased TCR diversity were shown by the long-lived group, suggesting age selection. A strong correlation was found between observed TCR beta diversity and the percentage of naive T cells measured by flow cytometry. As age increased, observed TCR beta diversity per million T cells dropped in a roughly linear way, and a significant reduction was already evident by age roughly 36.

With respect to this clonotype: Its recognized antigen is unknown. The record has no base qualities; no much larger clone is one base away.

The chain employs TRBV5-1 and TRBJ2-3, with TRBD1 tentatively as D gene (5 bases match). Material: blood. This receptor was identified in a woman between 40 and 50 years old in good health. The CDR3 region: CASRTVPATDTQYF. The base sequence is TGCGCCAGCAGGACAGTACCAGCAACAGATACGCAGTATTTT.